The 18 T cell receptor beta chains given below trace back to one sample, sequenced in a study of blood T cell repertoires in COVID-19. Measured with immunoSEQ multiplex PCR; TCRdb has only the in-frame clones, and not every one. The sample includes about 270,000 clones, about 90% of them seen just once. The sample consisted of peripheral blood. These receptors were taken from a woman in her twenties or thirties with COVID-19, enrolled during active disease.

This clone was seen only once. The chain employs TRBV5-6 and TRBJ2-7, with TRBD1 matching over 8 bases. The CDR3 totals 14 residues. Germline V gene lookup returns CDR1 SGHDT and CDR2 YYEEEE. Trimming at V came to 4 bases and at J to 0 bases, leaving 3 bases not matched to a gene. The CDR3 region has the DNA TGTGCCAGCAGCCTGACAGGGGACTCCTACGAGCAGTACTTC. Protein: CASSLTGDSYEQYF.

The chain couples TRBV29-1 to TRBJ2-5, with a tentative D call TRBD1 (6 bases). Trimming cost V 5 bases and J 5 bases, with 15 bases left between them. From germline, CDR1 is SQVTM and CDR2 ANQGSEA. The CDR3 loop spans 13 amino acids. CDR3 residues: CSVLWGDRETQYF. Here the CDR3 DNA reads TGCAGCGTTCTCTGGGGCGACAGGGAGACCCAGTACTTC.

This chain links TRBV7-8 with TRBJ2-7, with D perhaps TRBD2 (5 bases). The V gene lost 3 bases and the J gene lost 2 bases, with 11 bases spanning the gap. The V gene's germline CDR1 is SGHVS and CDR2 FQNEAQ. The CDR3 has 14 residues. Written as DNA, the CDR3 is TGTGCCAGCAGCTTCCGGGCCGGGACCTACGAGCAGTACTTC. Translating it yields CASSFRAGTYEQYF.

This clone was seen a few times. The V and J genes are TRBV9 and TRBJ2-5, with no clear D. From germline, CDR1 is SGDLS and CDR2 YYNGEE. Between the trimmed V and J ends, which lost 4 bases and 2 bases, there was a span of 9 bases. This CDR3 has 13 amino acids. In DNA form, the CDR3 reads TGTGCCAGCAGCCCCCTACCTCAAGAGACCCAGTACTTC. It specifies CASSPLPQETQYF. The full variable domain, rest sourced from reference TRBV9 and TRBJ2-5, is DSGVTQTPKHLITATGQRVTLRCSPRSGDLSVYWYQQSLDQGLQFLIQYYNGEERAKGNILERFSAQQFPDLHSELNLSSLELGDSALYFCASSPLPQETQYFGPGTRLLVL.

This clone occurred once. This chain uses TRBV7-9 with TRBJ2-3; 11 positions agree with TRBD2. CDR1 and CDR2 from the germline V gene are SEHNR and FQNEAQ (reference sequence). CDR3 length: 17 amino acids. V lost 2 bases, J lost 0 bases, and 4 bases stayed unmatched. CDR3 nucleotide sequence: TGTGCCAGCAGCTTAATGACTAGCGGGGAGAGCACAGATACGCAGTATTTT. It encodes CASSLMTSGESTDTQYF.

The chain recombines TRBV27 with TRBJ2-7; 7 positions agree with TRBD1. Trimming cost V 5 bases and J 0 bases; bases outside gene matches: 7. Germline-derived CDR1 and CDR2 are MNHEY and SMNVEV (reference sequence). The CDR3 totals 15 residues. The CDR3 sequence: CASSSSGDSSYEQYF. The CDR3 DNA sequence: TGTGCCAGCAGTAGCTCCGGGGACAGCTCCTACGAGCAGTACTTC.

V usage is TRBV5-8 and J usage is TRBJ1-5; 8 bases align to TRBD1. Germline-derived CDR1 and CDR2 are SGHTS and YDEGEE. The CDR3 totals 15 residues. J was trimmed by 3 bases and V by 4 bases; bases with no gene match: 6. CDR3 sequence: CASSQTGDINQPQHF. CDR3 DNA sequence: TGTGCCAGCAGCCAGACAGGGGACATCAATCAGCCCCAGCATTTT.

This clone has just one count. The chain employs TRBV5-1 and TRBJ2-3; weak D call: TRBD2 (6 bases). The CDR3 runs to 14 residues. V lost 2 bases and J 4 bases, leaving 11 bases between the germline ends. Germline CDR1 and CDR2: SGHRS and YFSETQ. The CDR3 protein is CASSFLANADTQYF. CDR3 in DNA: TGCGCCAGCAGCTTTCTAGCGAATGCAGATACGCAGTATTTT.

This clone is a singleton in its sample. This chain connects TRBV5-8 to TRBJ2-7; tentative D call: TRBD1 (6 bases). V lost 10 bases and J lost 7, with 24 bases in between. This CDR3 is built from 14 residues. The V gene's germline CDR1 is SGHTS and CDR2 YDEGEE. As DNA, the CDR3 is TGTGCCTACAAATACAGGGCAGGAAGGTGGGAGCAGTACTTC. The encoded protein is CAYKYRAGRWEQYF.

The rearrangement joins TRBV6-5 to TRBJ2-3; tentative D call: TRBD2 (6 bases). Looked up from germline, CDR1 is MNHEY and CDR2 is SVGAGI. V dropped 5 bases and J dropped 4 bases, with 10 bases sitting between them. The CDR3 has 13 residues. As DNA, the CDR3 is TGTGCCAGCAGTCCGGGACTGGCAGATACGCAGTATTTT. Protein: CASSPGLADTQYF.

V and J are TRBV12-3 or TRBV12-4 and TRBJ1-5; the D is unclear. V shed 7 bases and J shed 4 bases, with 11 bases lying between them. The CDR3 spans 13 residues. The CDR3 DNA follows: TGTGCCAGCATCGCGGACTGGAATCAGCCCCAGCATTTT. This encodes CASIADWNQPQHF.

This chain joins TRBV28 and TRBJ1-2, with D unclear. CDR3 length equals 12 residues. Between the trimmed V and J ends, which lost 4 bases and 4 bases, there was a span of 7 bases. CDR1 and CDR2 from the germline V gene are MDHEN and SYDVKM. CDR3 DNA: TGTGCCAGCAGTTCAAATTCCTATGGCTACACCTTC. It is translated as CASSSNSYGYTF.

The chain combines TRBV6-5 with TRBJ2-3; 14 bases map to TRBD2. Germline V CDR1 and CDR2: MNHEY, SVGAGI. Unmatched junction bases numbered 4, after V lost 2 bases and J lost 12 bases. The CDR3 contains 14 residues. This CDR3 reads CASSYRTSGGPQYF. CDR3 bases: TGTGCCAGCAGTTACAGGACTAGCGGGGGGCCCCAGTATTTT.

The count of this clone is one. The chain is built from TRBV6-5 and TRBJ1-5; TRBD1 might be the D (6 bases). Germline CDR1 reads MNHEY; CDR2 reads SVGAGI. The CDR3 is 14 residues long. V lost 7 bases and J 3 bases, leaving 13 bases between the germline ends. CDR3 nucleotide sequence: TGTGCCAGCAAGGTCACAGGGAACAATCAGCCCCAGCATTTT. Residues: CASKVTGNNQPQHF.

The V and J genes are TRBV23-1 and TRBJ1-2, with D tentatively TRBD1 (5 bases). TRBV23-1 is an ORF; its function is uncertain. The CDR3 totals 13 residues. The V end lost 0 bases, the J end lost 4 bases, and 6 bases lay between the germline ends. The CDR3 is CASSQSGGYGYTF. In DNA, the CDR3 is TGCGCCAGCAGTCAATCGGGGGGCTATGGCTACACCTTC.

V and J are TRBV27 and TRBJ2-3; perhaps TRBD2 as D (5 bases). The CDR3 runs to 16 residues. Deletions cut 3 bases from V and 2 bases from J, with 15 bases between. Germline CDR1 MNHEY, CDR2 SMNVEV (reference sequence). This CDR3 is CASSFRGRWATDTQYF. The CDR3 region has the DNA TGTGCCAGCAGTTTTAGAGGGCGGTGGGCCACAGATACGCAGTATTTT.

The V and J genes are TRBV18 and TRBJ2-7, with no clear D. V was cut by 2 bases and J by 3 bases, with 8 bases left in between. CDR1 and CDR2 (germline): KGHSH, LQKENI. This CDR3 comprises 13 residues. CDR3: CASSPAALYEQYF. In DNA, the CDR3 is TGTGCCAGCTCACCAGCGGCCCTCTACGAGCAGTACTTC.

The rearrangement links TRBV2 to TRBJ2-1, with 10 bases identical to TRBD2. The CDR3 totals 15 residues. V shed 3 bases, J shed 9 bases, and the junction held 8 bases outside the gene matches. Germline CDR1 and CDR2: SNHLY and FYNNEI. CDR3 amino acids: CASSEGSGGRPEQFF. CDR3 DNA: TGTGCCAGCAGTGAGGGTAGCGGGGGGCGGCCTGAGCAGTTCTTC.